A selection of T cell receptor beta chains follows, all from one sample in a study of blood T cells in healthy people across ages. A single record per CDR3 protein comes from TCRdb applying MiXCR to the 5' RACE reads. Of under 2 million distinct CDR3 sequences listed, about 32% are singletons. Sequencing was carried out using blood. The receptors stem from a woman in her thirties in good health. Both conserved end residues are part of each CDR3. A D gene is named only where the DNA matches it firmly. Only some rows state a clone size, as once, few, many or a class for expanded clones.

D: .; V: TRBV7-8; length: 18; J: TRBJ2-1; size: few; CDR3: CASSLVSGAKGSYNEQFF; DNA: TGTGCCAGCAGCTTAGTTTCGGGAGCCAAAGGTTCCTACAATGAGCAGTTCTTC
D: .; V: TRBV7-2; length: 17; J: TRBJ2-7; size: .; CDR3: CASSPGGGQGFSYEQYF; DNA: TGTGCCAGCAGCCCCGGAGGTGGTCAGGGGTTCTCCTACGAGCAGTACTTC
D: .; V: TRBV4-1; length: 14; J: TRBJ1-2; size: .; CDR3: CASSQEGGYGGYTF; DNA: TGCGCCAGCAGCCAAGAAGGGGGTTACGGTGGCTACACCTTC
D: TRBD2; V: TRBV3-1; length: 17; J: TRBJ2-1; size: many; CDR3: CASSQLRTSGSNHEQFF; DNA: TGTGCCAGCAGCCAACTCCGGACTAGCGGGAGTAATCATGAGCAGTTCTTC
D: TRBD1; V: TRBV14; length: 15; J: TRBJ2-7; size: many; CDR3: CASSPRTGGSYEQYF; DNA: TGCGCCAGCAGCCCACGGACAGGGGGTTCCTACGAGCAGTACTTC
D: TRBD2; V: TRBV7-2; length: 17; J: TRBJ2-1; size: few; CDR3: CASSLRLAARPYNEQFF; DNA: TGTGCCAGCAGCCTACGACTAGCGGCGCGACCCTACAATGAGCAGTTCTTC
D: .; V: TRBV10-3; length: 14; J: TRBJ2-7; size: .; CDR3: CAISESTRENEQYF; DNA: TGTGCCATCAGTGAGTCGACGCGGGAAAACGAGCAGTACTTC
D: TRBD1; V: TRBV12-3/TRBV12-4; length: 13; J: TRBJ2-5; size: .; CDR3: CASSSLAGTGMYF; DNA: TGTGCCAGCAGCTCCTTGGCGGGGACAGGGATGTACTTC
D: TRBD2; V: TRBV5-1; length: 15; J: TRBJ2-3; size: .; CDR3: CASSLAGLGARTQYF; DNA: TGCGCCAGCAGCTTAGCAGGACTAGGAGCACGAACGCAGTATTTT
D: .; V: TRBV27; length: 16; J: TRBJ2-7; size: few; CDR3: CASSLLGGGGSGEQYF; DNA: TGTGCCAGCAGTTTATTAGGAGGGGGCGGTTCGGGAGAGCAGTACTTC